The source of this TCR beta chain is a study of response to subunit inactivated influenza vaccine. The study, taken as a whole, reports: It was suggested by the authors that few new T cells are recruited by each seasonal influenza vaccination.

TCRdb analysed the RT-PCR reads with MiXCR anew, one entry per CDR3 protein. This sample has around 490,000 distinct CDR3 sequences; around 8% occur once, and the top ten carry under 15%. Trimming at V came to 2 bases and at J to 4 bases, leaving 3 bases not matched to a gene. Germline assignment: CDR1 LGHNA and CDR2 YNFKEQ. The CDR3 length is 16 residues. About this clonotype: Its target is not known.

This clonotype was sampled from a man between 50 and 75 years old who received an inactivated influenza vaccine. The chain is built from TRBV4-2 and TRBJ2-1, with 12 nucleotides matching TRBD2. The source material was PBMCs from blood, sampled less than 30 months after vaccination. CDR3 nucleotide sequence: TGTGCCAGCAGCCAAATGACTAGCGGGGGTTACAATGAGCAGTTCTTC. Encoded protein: CASSQMTSGGYNEQFF.